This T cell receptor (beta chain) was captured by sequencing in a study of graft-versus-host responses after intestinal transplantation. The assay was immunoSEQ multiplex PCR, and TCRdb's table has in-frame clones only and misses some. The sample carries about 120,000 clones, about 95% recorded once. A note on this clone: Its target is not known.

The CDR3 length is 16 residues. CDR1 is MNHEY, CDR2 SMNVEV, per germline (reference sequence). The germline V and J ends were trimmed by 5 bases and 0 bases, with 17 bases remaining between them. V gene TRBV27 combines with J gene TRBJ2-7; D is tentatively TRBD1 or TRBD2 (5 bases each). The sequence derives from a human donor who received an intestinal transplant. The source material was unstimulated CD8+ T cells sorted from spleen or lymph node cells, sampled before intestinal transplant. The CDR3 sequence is CASSTTPGRSSYEQYF. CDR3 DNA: TGTGCCAGCAGTACAACCCCGGGACGGAGCTCCTACGAGCAGTACTTC.